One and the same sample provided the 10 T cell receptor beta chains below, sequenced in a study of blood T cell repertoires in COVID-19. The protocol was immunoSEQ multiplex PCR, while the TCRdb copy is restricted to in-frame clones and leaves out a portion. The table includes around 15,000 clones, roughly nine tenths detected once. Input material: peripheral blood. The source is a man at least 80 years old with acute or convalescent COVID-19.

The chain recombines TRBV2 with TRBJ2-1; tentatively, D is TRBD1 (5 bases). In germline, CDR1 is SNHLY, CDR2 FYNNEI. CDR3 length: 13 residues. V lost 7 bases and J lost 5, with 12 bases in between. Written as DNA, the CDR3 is TGTGCCAGCACTGGACAAATGAACAATGAGCAGTTCTTC. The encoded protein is CASTGQMNNEQFF.

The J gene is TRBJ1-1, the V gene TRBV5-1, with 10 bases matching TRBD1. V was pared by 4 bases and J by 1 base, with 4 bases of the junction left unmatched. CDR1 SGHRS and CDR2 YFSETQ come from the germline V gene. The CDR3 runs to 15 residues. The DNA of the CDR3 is TGCGCCAGCAGCAGGGACAGGGGAGCGAACACTGAAGCTTTCTTT. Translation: CASSRDRGANTEAFF.

The CDR3 reads CASSLAMGGGTEAFF. In DNA form, the CDR3 reads TGTGCCAGCAGCTTAGCGATGGGGGGAGGGACTGAAGCTTTCTTT. The chain uses TRBV7-2 and TRBJ1-1; D is perhaps TRBD1 (5 bases). V shed 0 bases and J shed 5 bases, with 13 bases lying between them. Per germline, CDR1 SGHTA and CDR2 FQGNSA. The CDR3 has 15 amino acids.

CDR3: CASRSSGGSRGTEAFF. In DNA form, the CDR3 reads TGTGCCAGCAGGTCCTCAGGGGGCTCAAGAGGGACTGAAGCTTTCTTT. The chain has TRBV6-6 and TRBJ1-1, with TRBD1 identical over 8 bases. V dropped 6 bases and J dropped 5; count of bases not matched to a gene: 14. The CDR3 contains 16 residues. In germline, CDR1 is MNHNY, CDR2 SVGAGI (reference sequence).

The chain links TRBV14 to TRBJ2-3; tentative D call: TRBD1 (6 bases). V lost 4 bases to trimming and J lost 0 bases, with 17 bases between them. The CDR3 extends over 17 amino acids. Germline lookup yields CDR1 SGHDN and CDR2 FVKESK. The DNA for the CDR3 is TGTGCCAGCAGCCCCTTTTCGGACAGACCTAGCACAGATACGCAGTATTTT. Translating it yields CASSPFSDRPSTDTQYF.

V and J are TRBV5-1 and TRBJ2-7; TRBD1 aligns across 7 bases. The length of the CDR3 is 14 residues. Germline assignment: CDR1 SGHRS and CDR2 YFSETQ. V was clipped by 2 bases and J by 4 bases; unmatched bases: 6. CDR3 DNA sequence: TGCGCCAGCAGCTTACAGGACAGGAAATACGAGCAGTACTTC. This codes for CASSLQDRKYEQYF.

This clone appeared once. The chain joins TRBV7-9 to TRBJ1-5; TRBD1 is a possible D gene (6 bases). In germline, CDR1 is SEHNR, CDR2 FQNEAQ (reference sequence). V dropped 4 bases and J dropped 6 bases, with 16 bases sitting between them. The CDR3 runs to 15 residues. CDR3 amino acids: CASSSQGGGTQPQHF. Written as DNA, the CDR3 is TGTGCCAGCAGCTCCCAGGGAGGGGGAACTCAGCCCCAGCATTTT.

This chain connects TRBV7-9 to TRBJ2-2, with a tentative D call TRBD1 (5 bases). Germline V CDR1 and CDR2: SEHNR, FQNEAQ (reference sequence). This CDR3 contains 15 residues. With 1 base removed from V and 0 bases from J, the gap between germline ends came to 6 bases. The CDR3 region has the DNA TGTGCCAGCAGCTTAGGACAGACGAACACCGGGGAGCTGTTTTTT. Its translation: CASSLGQTNTGELFF.

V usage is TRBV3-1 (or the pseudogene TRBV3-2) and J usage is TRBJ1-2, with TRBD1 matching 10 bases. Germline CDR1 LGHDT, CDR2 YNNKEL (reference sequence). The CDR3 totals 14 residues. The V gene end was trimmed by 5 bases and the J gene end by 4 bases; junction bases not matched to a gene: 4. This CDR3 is CASSSRDRGYGYTF. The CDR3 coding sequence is TGTGCCAGCAGCTCCCGGGACAGGGGCTATGGCTACACCTTC.

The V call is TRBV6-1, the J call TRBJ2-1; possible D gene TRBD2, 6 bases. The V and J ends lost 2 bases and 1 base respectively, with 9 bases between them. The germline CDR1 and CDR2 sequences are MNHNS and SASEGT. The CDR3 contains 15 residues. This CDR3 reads CASSELGGSYNEQFF. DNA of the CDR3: TGTGCCAGCAGTGAACTAGGAGGGTCCTACAATGAGCAGTTCTTC.